The 19 T cell receptor beta chains given below trace back to one sample, sequenced in a study of cytomegalovirus exposure and HLA in healthy donors. The PCR was carried out with 60 Vbeta primers and 13 Jbeta primers. Sequencing was performed with immunoSEQ multiplex PCR; in TCRdb, only in-frame clones are kept and a portion is missing. The sample consists of about 120,000 clones, 65% to 80% of them appearing once. The sequenced sample consisted of PBMCs. All receptors derive from a middle-aged woman in good health and CMV-seropositive.

This clone was picked up one time. The rearrangement uses TRBV30 and TRBJ1-1; no clear D gene. Trimming shortened V by 3 bases and J by 6 bases, and 11 bases separated the two germline ends. The CDR3 sequence is 12 residues long. Germline values: CDR1 GTSNPN, CDR2 SVGIG (reference sequence). The CDR3 DNA is TGTGCCTGGAGGGGTAGGGAGCCTGAAGCTTTCTTT. Translating it yields CAWRGREPEAFF.

The chain joins TRBV29-1 to TRBJ2-2; tentative D call: TRBD1 (5 bases). Trimming removed 5 bases from V and 2 bases from J, with 9 bases in between. Germline lookup yields CDR1 SQVTM and CDR2 ANQGSEA. The CDR3 has 13 residues. The CDR3 DNA reads as TGCAGCGTTCGACAGCGAAACACCGGGGAGCTGTTTTTT. Its protein is CSVRQRNTGELFF.

This clone has just a few counts. The chain is built from TRBV2 and TRBJ1-6; 9 bases are shared with TRBD1. The germline gives CDR1 SNHLY, CDR2 FYNNEI. This CDR3 is 15 amino acids long. Trimming cost V 4 bases and J 7 bases; bases outside gene matches: 5. CDR3 DNA: TGTGCCAGCAGTGTGTTCGGACAGGGGAATTCACCCCTCCACTTT. Translation gives CASSVFGQGNSPLHF. Full variable domain (rest looked up from reference TRBV2 and TRBJ1-6): EPEVTQTPSHQVTQMGQEVILRCVPISNHLYFYWYRQILGQKVEFLVSFYNNEISEKSEIFDDQFSVERPDGSNFTLKIRSTKLEDSAMYFCASSVFGQGNSPLHFGNGTRLTVT.

The V gene is TRBV9, the J gene TRBJ2-1; D remains unclear. CDR1 is SGDLS, CDR2 YYNGEE, per germline. V lost 0 bases and J lost 7, with 11 bases in between. This CDR3 has 14 amino acids. The CDR3 loop is CASSVGIGKNEQFF. The CDR3 DNA reads TGTGCCAGCAGCGTAGGAATCGGTAAAAATGAGCAGTTCTTC.

This sequence joins TRBV7-9 and TRBJ1-2; TRBD1 might be the D (6 bases). The CDR3 runs 12 residues. The V gene lost 7 bases and the J gene lost 8 bases, with 14 bases spanning the gap. The germline V gene has CDR1 SEHNR and CDR2 FQNEAQ (reference sequence). Here the CDR3 DNA reads TGTGCCAGCACTCCTCGGGGGGCCGGCTACACCTTC. This codes for CASTPRGAGYTF.

This chain uses TRBV18 with TRBJ1-2; TRBD1 might be the D (5 bases). Looked up from germline, CDR1 is KGHSH and CDR2 is LQKENI. Trimming shortened V by 3 bases and J by 3 bases, and 8 bases separated the two germline ends. CDR3 size: 13 residues. The CDR3 nucleotides are TGTGCCAGCTCACCGGACACCGACTATGGCTACACCTTC. Encoded protein: CASSPDTDYGYTF. Drawing the rest from reference TRBV18 and TRBJ1-2, the complete variable domain is NAGVMQNPRHLVRRRGQEARLRCSPMKGHSHVYWYRQLPEEGLKFMVYLQKENIIDESGMPKERFSAEFPKEGPSILRIQQVVRGDSAAYFCASSPDTDYGYTFGSGTRLTVV.

Details on this clone: Other DNA sequences within the sample encode an identical CDR3. The gene calls are TRBV10-3 and TRBJ1-5, with 8 bases that match TRBD1. The CDR3 loop spans 14 amino acids. V was pared by 9 bases and J by 0 bases, with 4 bases of the junction left unmatched. Germline assignment: CDR1 ENHRY and CDR2 SYGVKD. For the CDR3, the DNA is TGTGCCATAGGGACAGGTGATAGCAATCAGCCCCAGCATTTT. Translated: CAIGTGDSNQPQHF.

The chain has TRBV7-9 and TRBJ1-2; TRBD1 is a possible D gene (6 bases). The CDR3 spans 16 residues. Deletions cut 1 base from V and 3 bases from J, with 15 bases between. Per the germline V gene, CDR1 is SEHNR and CDR2 is FQNEAQ (reference sequence). The CDR3 DNA follows: TGTGCCAGCAGCTTAGGTGGGGGGGGCAGGGACTATGGCTACACCTTC. It specifies CASSLGGGGRDYGYTF.

This rearrangement joins TRBV5-1 to TRBJ2-1; 13 bases are a match to TRBD2. Losses at the gene ends were 4 bases for V and 10 bases for J; bases not matched to a gene: 5. Germline V gene lookup returns CDR1 SGHRS and CDR2 YFSETQ. This CDR3 is built from 14 residues. CDR3 sequence reads: CASSIGLAGEEQFF. CDR3 bases: TGCGCCAGCAGCATTGGACTAGCGGGAGAAGAGCAGTTCTTC.

The chain carries TRBV28 and TRBJ2-3, with D perhaps TRBD2 (6 bases). This CDR3 has 15 amino acids. CDR1 is MDHEN and CDR2 is SYDVKM in the germline V gene. Trimming pared 3 bases from V and 0 bases from J, leaving 10 bases between. In DNA form, the CDR3 reads TGTGCCAGCAGTTTTTGGCGGGGTAGCACAGATACGCAGTATTTT. Protein product: CASSFWRGSTDTQYF.

This sequence joins TRBV2 and TRBJ2-7, with 11 bases fitting TRBD2. This CDR3 has 17 residues. Germline lookup yields CDR1 SNHLY and CDR2 FYNNEI. The V gene end was trimmed by 2 bases and the J gene end by 2 bases; junction bases not matched to a gene: 8. The CDR3 region has the DNA TGTGCCAGCAGTGAACGACGGCTAGCGGGGGGCCCCTACGAGCAGTACTTC. It specifies CASSERRLAGGPYEQYF.

The chain combines TRBV2 with TRBJ2-7, with 9 bases fitting TRBD2. The ends lost 8 bases at V and 9 bases at J; junction bases unmatched: 11. This CDR3 comprises 13 residues. CDR1 and CDR2 from the germline V gene are SNHLY and FYNNEI. CDR3: CASGGETSGVQYF. Written as DNA, the CDR3 is TGTGCCAGCGGAGGGGAGACTAGCGGCGTGCAGTACTTC. The whole variable domain, remainder taken from reference TRBV2 and TRBJ2-7, is EPEVTQTPSHQVTQMGQEVILRCVPISNHLYFYWYRQILGQKVEFLVSFYNNEISEKSEIFDDQFSVERPDGSNFTLKIRSTKLEDSAMYFCASGGETSGVQYFGPGTRLTVT.

The chain's CDR3 is CASSYSRQGRAEAFF. CDR3 nucleotide sequence: TGTGCCAGCAGTTACTCTAGACAGGGGCGGGCTGAAGCTTTCTTT. This chain links TRBV6-5 with TRBJ1-1; 8 nucleotides agree with TRBD1. The V gene end was trimmed by 0 bases and the J gene end by 6 bases; junction bases not matched to a gene: 6. Germline CDR1 is MNHEY and CDR2 is SVGAGI. The CDR3 extends over 15 amino acids.

The chain combines TRBV5-1 with TRBJ2-3, with D possibly being TRBD1 (5 bases). The CDR3 spans 15 residues. Germline V lookup: CDR1 SGHRS, CDR2 YFSETQ. V was clipped by 3 bases and J by 2 bases, with 13 bases between them. This CDR3 is CASSSDRPYTDTQYF. The CDR3 coding sequence is TGCGCCAGCAGCTCTGACAGACCTTACACAGATACGCAGTATTTT.

This CDR3 reads CATQLSGTTSYEQYF. The CDR3 region has the DNA TGTGCCACCCAACTCTCCGGGACTACGTCCTACGAGCAGTACTTC. The chain recombines TRBV6-5 with TRBJ2-7; 7 bases line up with TRBD2. Germline CDR1 is MNHEY and CDR2 is SVGAGI. The CDR3 extends over 15 amino acids. V lost 10 bases to trimming and J lost 1 base; unmatched junction nucleotides: 13.

The rearrangement links TRBV15 to TRBJ1-1; 7 bases are shared with TRBD1. In germline, CDR1 is LNHNV, CDR2 YYDKDF (reference sequence). The CDR3 loop spans 14 amino acids. After removal of 0 bases from V and 5 bases from J, the junction contained 3 bases not matched to a gene. This CDR3 reads CATSREQGMTEAFF. The CDR3 region has the DNA TGTGCCACCAGCAGAGAACAGGGGATGACTGAAGCTTTCTTT.

This chain uses TRBV6-5 with TRBJ2-7; D is possibly TRBD2 (7 bases). This CDR3 contains 14 residues. Deletions cut 5 bases from V and 5 bases from J, with 16 bases between. CDR1 is MNHEY, CDR2 SVGAGI, per germline. In DNA, the CDR3 is TGTGCCAGCAGTGAGATCGGGGGGCCGGACGAGCAGTACTTC. Residues: CASSEIGGPDEQYF.

CDR3 sequence reads: CASSLAAGGPGTDTQYF. The CDR3 DNA is TGTGCCAGCAGCTTGGCGGCGGGGGGGCCTGGCACAGATACGCAGTATTTT. The V and J genes are TRBV5-4 and TRBJ2-3, with 9 positions matching TRBD2. V dropped 0 bases and J dropped 1; count of bases not matched to a gene: 6. There are 17 residues in the CDR3. CDR1 SGHNT and CDR2 YYREEE come from the germline V gene (reference sequence).

The chain is built from TRBV4-1 and TRBJ1-6; D remains ambiguous. This CDR3 has 12 amino acids. Germline V gene lookup returns CDR1 MGHRA and CDR2 YSYEKL. With 0 bases removed from V and 15 bases from J, the gap between germline ends came to 9 bases. CDR3 in amino acids: CASSQDEGILHF. The CDR3 DNA is TGCGCCAGCAGCCAAGATGAGGGAATCCTCCACTTT.